Listed below are T cell receptor beta chains from one sample, sequenced in a study of blood T cell repertoires in COVID-19. Produced via immunoSEQ multiplex PCR; TCRdb's table is partial and in-frame only. The sample has about 200,000 clones, 80% to 95% seen once; the top ten hold around 0.84%. The sequencing sample was made of peripheral blood. The receptors originated from a man between 60 and 75 years old with COVID-19, enrolled during active disease. CDR3s leave out the opening cysteine and the closing phenylalanine or tryptophan. The order of the fields is V gene, J gene, CDR3 protein.

TRBV7-9	TRBJ2-1	ASSTGTSDTNEQF
TRBV19	TRBJ2-7	ASSIGAAGWDEQY
TRBV7-2	TRBJ2-7	ASTPYGGAYEQY
TRBV6-2/TRBV6-3	TRBJ1-6	ASSYEPGSYNSPLH
TRBV6-6	TRBJ1-1	ASRPEDRVGSEAF
TRBV21-1	TRBJ2-1	ASSKALGWGSGRANEQF
TRBV6-5	TRBJ1-2	ASRGDRGQSYGYT
TRBV5-1	TRBJ1-1	ASSSWQGQMNTEAF
TRBV18	TRBJ2-3	ASSPTLADTQY
TRBV3-1/TRBV3-2	TRBJ1-6	ASSQDLVGHAPLH
TRBV4-1	TRBJ2-3	ASSQGIAETDTQY
TRBV18	TRBJ2-2	ASSPGTSDGELF
TRBV3-1/TRBV3-2	TRBJ1-2	ASSQALWTGDIGYT
TRBV6-2/TRBV6-3	TRBJ2-1	ASSFTLGSSYNEQF
TRBV28	TRBJ2-7	ASQSQVAEQY
TRBV2	TRBJ1-3	ASIRERSGNTIY
TRBV28	TRBJ2-7	ASSDAYRVSEQY
TRBV30	TRBJ2-5	AWSPLETQY
TRBV30	TRBJ1-2	AWKGWEGGYGYT
TRBV15	TRBJ2-3	ATSRDRWDTQY
TRBV20-1	TRBJ2-2	SASGTSGRKTGELF
TRBV15	TRBJ1-1	ATSRVPGTGRLGTEAF
TRBV25-1	TRBJ2-7	ASSDEGRTRQY
TRBV6-5	TRBJ2-3	ASSYSASGRTDTQY
TRBV6-5	TRBJ2-7	ASSYSGAGYYEQY
TRBV27	TRBJ2-3	ASSLTSGRPPDTQY
TRBV21-1	TRBJ1-2	AITGAARENYGYT
TRBV28	TRBJ2-1	ASSARIAGYNEQF
TRBV9	TRBJ1-3	ASSETGGAGNTIY
TRBV25-1	TRBJ1-5	ASSRTGGNQPQH
TRBV9	TRBJ2-7	ASSVEPTGVYEQY
TRBV6-5	TRBJ1-2	ASRFGQGGGYT
TRBV27	TRBJ2-7	ASSSSGGGYEQY
TRBV19	TRBJ2-2	ASSMRQLNTGELF
TRBV5-3	TRBJ1-5	ARSPSPELEGGNQPQH
TRBV30	TRBJ1-1	AWRGRLLTGTQAF
TRBV18	TRBJ1-1	ASSPDLNTEAF
TRBV2	TRBJ2-7	ASFMGAVDLQY
TRBV5-5	TRBJ2-5	ASSSGQLRETQY
TRBV5-8	TRBJ2-5	ASSSGTSGGHFQETQY
TRBV6-5	TRBJ1-2	ASSYSIGDTYGYT
TRBV3-1/TRBV3-2	TRBJ2-7	ASSQDRRSQGY
TRBV3-1/TRBV3-2	TRBJ2-7	ASSHKGRGEQY
TRBV24-1	TRBJ2-7	ATQGQSSYEQY
TRBV28	TRBJ1-1	ASSAQNGGGWNTEAF
TRBV28	TRBJ2-6	ASSVTGPPIGANVLT
TRBV7-9	TRBJ2-7	ASSLVGQGKHEQY
TRBV28	TRBJ1-3	ASSFRAGVGNTIY
TRBV3-1/TRBV3-2	TRBJ2-2	ASSQYPRELF
TRBV7-8	TRBJ1-5	ASSFSIDQPQH